The 32 T cell receptor beta chains reported below all come from one sample, sequenced in a study of neurological immune-mediated disorders (dated by TCRdb to about 2019). Libraries were built with 5' RACE. The listed sequencing device is Illumina HiSeq 2500. TCRdb redid the processing of the public reads, applying fastp at Q25 and MiXCR, and retained in-frame beta chains. Each entry merges the rows of one CDR3 protein and shows their most common DNA and genes. The table for this sample lists some 29,000 distinct CDR3 sequences; under 8% of them were counted only once. The top ten clones comprise roughly 8.8% of the sample. Sample: PBMCs. The receptors were gathered from a woman aged 50 to 60 in good health.

This clonotype was observed at least ten times. The rearrangement links TRBV7-2 to TRBJ2-5; 8 bases match TRBD2. The CDR3 has 15 residues. Germline CDR1 reads SGHTA; CDR2 reads FQGNSA. Losses at the gene ends were 0 bases for V and 5 bases for J; bases not matched to a gene: 5. The CDR3 DNA reads as TGTGCCAGCAGCTTAGCAGCGGGAGCTAGGGAGACCCAGTACTTC. Translation: CASSLAAGARETQYF.

This clonotype has at least ten counts. J is TRBJ2-2 and V is TRBV5-4; the match to TRBD1 covers 12 bases. Germline V gene data show CDR1 as SGHNT and CDR2 as YYREEE (reference sequence). CDR3 length equals 17 residues. V lost 4 bases to trimming and J lost 4 bases; unmatched junction nucleotides: 8. The CDR3 DNA follows: TGTGCCAGCAGCCCTCCGGGACAGGGGGCCGTCACCGGGGAGCTGTTTTTT. Amino acid sequence: CASSPPGQGAVTGELFF.

With respect to this clonotype: This may come from a read error, since a much larger clone is one base off. V gene TRBV29-1 combines with J gene TRBJ2-7; possibly TRBD1 for D (5 bases). The CDR3 is 13 residues long. Germline values: CDR1 SQVTM, CDR2 ANQGSEA. Between the trimmed V and J ends, which lost 7 bases and 4 bases, there was a span of 17 bases. The CDR3 DNA is TGCAGCGCCAGGGCCTCTCTATGTTACGAGCAGTACTTC. Amino acids: CSARASLCYEQYF.

Many counts were recorded for this clonotype. CDR3 DNA sequence: TGTGCCACCAGTGGGGTCAGTTTTTCTAACTATGGCTACACCTTC. This sequence encodes CATSGVSFSNYGYTF. The J gene is TRBJ1-2, the V gene TRBV15; D call uncertain. Looked up from germline, CDR1 is LNHNV and CDR2 is YYDKDF (reference sequence). The germline V and J ends were trimmed by 6 bases and 0 bases, with 14 bases remaining between them. The CDR3 runs to 15 residues.

Many counts were recorded for this clonotype. This chain links TRBV7-2 with TRBJ2-1, with D perhaps being TRBD1 or TRBD2 (5 bases each). Trimming removed 5 bases at V and 6 bases at J, with 14 bases between. This CDR3 has 14 amino acids. The germline gives CDR1 SGHTA, CDR2 FQGNSA. In nucleotides, the CDR3 is TGTGCCAGCAGCCTTGGGTCAGGGAGCAATGAGCAGTTCTTC. Protein product: CASSLGSGSNEQFF.

This rearrangement joins TRBV5-1 to TRBJ1-1; 10 nucleotides align to TRBD1. CDR1 is SGHRS and CDR2 is YFSETQ in the germline V gene. The CDR3 covers 14 residues. The trim removed 0 bases at V and 4 bases at J, leaving 0 bases unmatched. The chain's CDR3 is CASSLGQGATEAFF. The DNA of the CDR3 is TGCGCCAGCAGCTTGGGACAGGGGGCCACTGAAGCTTTCTTT. The full variable domain, with the rest looked up from reference TRBV5-1 and TRBJ1-1, is KAGVTQTPRYLIKTRGQQVTLSCSPISGHRSVSWYQQTPGQGLQFLFEYFSETQRNKGNFPGRFSGRQFSNSRSEMNVSTLELGDSALYLCASSLGQGATEAFFGQGTRLTVV.

The CDR3 here is CASSTAGGYNEKLFF. The DNA for the CDR3 is TGTGCCAGCAGTACCGCAGGGGGCTATAATGAAAAACTGTTTTTT. The chain employs TRBV28 and TRBJ1-4, with 8 bases identical to TRBD1. The CDR3 is 15 residues long. The germline gives CDR1 MDHEN, CDR2 SYDVKM. V lost 5 bases to trimming and J lost 4 bases; unmatched junction nucleotides: 6.

This clonotype is labeled as medium-sized. The genes are TRBV27 and TRBJ1-6; D not certain. The germline V and J ends were trimmed by 7 bases and 0 bases, with 4 bases remaining between them. Germline lookup yields CDR1 MNHEY and CDR2 SMNVEV (reference sequence). The CDR3 length is 13 residues. As DNA, the CDR3 is TGTGCCAGCAAGAGCTCCTATAATTCACCCCTCCACTTT. Its translation: CASKSSYNSPLHF.

Many counts were recorded for this clonotype. V is TRBV28 and J is TRBJ1-1; tentative D call: TRBD1 (5 bases). Germline assignment: CDR1 MDHEN and CDR2 SYDVKM. This CDR3 has 14 amino acids. Trimming shortened V by 1 base and J by 7 bases, and 13 bases separated the two germline ends. This CDR3 is CASSLSAGPLEAFF. The DNA for the CDR3 is TGTGCCAGCAGTTTATCTGCGGGGCCACTTGAAGCTTTCTTT.

Ten or more counts support this clonotype. The V call is TRBV12-3 or TRBV12-4, the J call TRBJ1-5, with 7 bases identical to TRBD1. V gave up 5 bases and J gave up 0 bases; unmatched junction bases: 4. This CDR3 is built from 15 residues. The CDR3 DNA is TGTGCCAGCAGTGTCAGGGGGTTTAGCAATCAGCCCCAGCATTTT. This translates into CASSVRGFSNQPQHF.

This clonotype was detected many times. The chain couples TRBV5-1 to TRBJ2-3, with D unresolved. This CDR3 has 14 amino acids. Per germline, CDR1 SGHRS and CDR2 YFSETQ. The V end was cut by 4 bases, the J end by 0 bases, with 9 bases between. The CDR3 loop is CASSRIRSTDTQYF. Here the CDR3 DNA reads TGCGCCAGCAGCCGGATAAGGAGCACAGATACGCAGTATTTT.

This clonotype was recorded many times. DNA of the CDR3: TGTGCCAGCAGCCAAGATCGTAGCGGGGTGCAGTTCTTC. This translates into CASSQDRSGVQFF. This sequence joins TRBV3-1 and TRBJ2-1, with 8 bases identical to TRBD2. V lost 0 bases, J lost 12 bases, and 4 bases stayed unmatched. From germline, CDR1 is LGHDT and CDR2 YNNKEL (reference sequence). CDR3 size: 13 residues.

This clonotype showed up many times. CDR3 sequence (DNA): TGTGCCAGCAGCGGACTGGGGGGGAACGAAAACATTCAGTACTTC. Translation: CASSGLGGNENIQYF. V is TRBV5-5 and J is TRBJ2-4; TRBD2 aligns across 7 bases. The germline CDR1 and CDR2 sequences are SGHKS and YYEKEE (reference sequence). This CDR3 is 15 amino acids long. The V and J ends lost 4 bases and 5 bases, in that order; junction bases with no gene match: 9.

At least ten counts were recorded for this clonotype. The chain employs TRBV7-8 and TRBJ2-1; 8 bases match TRBD1. Germline V gene data show CDR1 as SGHVS and CDR2 as FQNEAQ. J was trimmed by 4 bases and V by 5 bases; bases with no gene match: 10. There are 16 residues in the CDR3. CDR3 DNA: TGTGCCAGCAGCGGAGACGAGACAGGGGTTTACAATGAGCAGTTCTTC. It encodes CASSGDETGVYNEQFF.

The sample holds many counts of this clonotype. The chain has TRBV5-1 and TRBJ1-2; possibly TRBD1 for D (5 bases). Germline assignment: CDR1 SGHRS and CDR2 YFSETQ. CDR3 size: 12 residues. V was trimmed by 7 bases and J by 4 bases, leaving 11 bases between them. CDR3: CASAAGGYGYTF. The CDR3 nucleotides read TGCGCCAGCGCGGCGGGGGGCTATGGCTACACCTTC.

This clonotype has a count of ten or more. V and J are TRBV5-1 and TRBJ1-4, with D maybe TRBD1 (5 bases). V dropped 4 bases and J dropped 5 bases, with 18 bases sitting between them. CDR1 is SGHRS and CDR2 is YFSETQ in the germline V gene. This CDR3 has 16 amino acids. For the CDR3, the DNA is TGCGCCAGCAGCAACACCGGGACCGCATTCAATGAAAAACTGTTTTTT. Translated: CASSNTGTAFNEKLFF.

This clonotype was counted ten times or more. The V gene is TRBV5-4, the J gene TRBJ2-3, with 7 bases aligning to TRBD1. This CDR3 comprises 14 residues. The V gene's germline CDR1 is SGHNT and CDR2 YYREEE (reference sequence). With 4 bases clipped from V and 4 bases from J, the junction kept 6 bases outside the gene matches. CDR3 bases: TGTGCCAGCAGCCCCGACAGGGCCGCAGATACGCAGTATTTT. Its translation is CASSPDRAADTQYF.

The chain links TRBV2 to TRBJ1-2; unclear D gene. V was trimmed by 8 bases and J by 1 base, leaving 5 bases between them. Germline V gives CDR1 SNHLY, CDR2 FYNNEI. The CDR3 length is 11 residues. The CDR3 reads CASQVNYGYTF. The CDR3 region has the DNA TGTGCCAGCCAGGTTAACTATGGCTACACCTTC.

This clonotype came up many times. The CDR3 nucleotides read TGTGCCAGCAGTGTGCCAAGGCAGGGAGTTCGTGAGCAGTTCTTC. This codes for CASSVPRQGVREQFF. The V call is TRBV6-1, the J call TRBJ2-1; D is possibly TRBD1 or TRBD2 (5 bases each). The CDR3 loop spans 15 amino acids. CDR1 MNHNS and CDR2 SASEGT come from the germline V gene. With 4 bases removed from V and 9 bases from J, the gap between germline ends came to 19 bases.

This clonotype was counted at least ten times. V is TRBV7-7 and J is TRBJ2-2; maybe TRBD2 (5 bases). The V gene lost 5 bases and the J gene lost 15 bases, with 22 bases spanning the gap. Per the germline V gene, CDR1 is SSHAT and CDR2 is FNYEAQ (reference sequence). CDR3 length: 14 amino acids. CDR3 in amino acids: CASSVARTAEVVFF. CDR3 DNA sequence: TGTGCCAGCAGCGTCGCCCGAACCGCGGAGGTGGTGTTTTTT.

This clonotype was recorded many times. The V call is TRBV7-2, the J call TRBJ2-5; TRBD2 is a possible D gene (5 bases). This CDR3 is built from 15 residues. V lost 1 base, J lost 4 bases, and 13 bases lay in between. Germline V gene data show CDR1 as SGHTA and CDR2 as FQGNSA. In nucleotides, the CDR3 is TGTGCCAGCAGCTTAGGAATGGGAGTGCGAGAGACCCAGTACTTC. Translation: CASSLGMGVRETQYF.

This clonotype appeared many times. V and J are TRBV7-2 and TRBJ2-7, with D possibly being TRBD2 (6 bases). This CDR3 region has 14 residues. With 3 bases removed from V and 0 bases from J, the gap between germline ends came to 9 bases. The germline gives CDR1 SGHTA, CDR2 FQGNSA. The DNA for the CDR3 is TGTGCCAGCAGCTTTTTCGGGAGCTCCTACGAGCAGTACTTC. This translates into CASSFFGSSYEQYF.

The V call is TRBV7-9, the J call TRBJ1-3; D perhaps matches TRBD1 (6 bases). The CDR3 consists of 13 residues. V lost 5 bases and J 4 bases, leaving 9 bases between the germline ends. Per the germline V gene, CDR1 is SEHNR and CDR2 is FQNEAQ (reference sequence). The CDR3, as DNA: TGTGCCAGCAGCGCGGGACAAGGAAACACCATATATTTT. It translates to CASSAGQGNTIYF.

In its sample, this clonotype was seen many times. V gene TRBV5-1 combines with J gene TRBJ2-1; D gene unclear. The CDR3 is made up of 13 amino acids. V shed 8 bases and J shed 6 bases, with 15 bases lying between them. Germline-derived CDR1 and CDR2 are SGHRS and YFSETQ. The CDR3 DNA follows: TGCGCCAGTCGTAGTCTATCGATCAATGAGCAGTTCTTC. Its translation is CASRSLSINEQFF.

This clonotype has ten or more counts. The chain uses TRBV18 and TRBJ2-3; TRBD1 might be the D (6 bases). The germline gives CDR1 KGHSH, CDR2 LQKENI. The CDR3 is made up of 15 amino acids. V lost 3 bases, J lost 1 base, and 11 bases lay in between. This CDR3 is CASSPNRVGTDTQYF. DNA of the CDR3: TGTGCCAGCTCACCTAACAGGGTGGGCACAGATACGCAGTATTTT.

This clonotype was counted ten times or more. The chain joins TRBV6-1 to TRBJ1-1; D remains unclear. V lost 8 bases to trimming and J lost 0 bases, with 7 bases between them. The CDR3 runs 12 residues. The V gene's germline CDR1 is MNHNS and CDR2 SASEGT. CDR3 DNA: TGTGCCAGCGGGCAGATGAACACTGAAGCTTTCTTT. Translated: CASGQMNTEAFF.

This clonotype was recorded at least ten times. The V gene is TRBV5-1, the J gene TRBJ2-1; 14 bases are a match to TRBD2. V gave up 4 bases and J gave up 3 bases; unmatched junction bases: 3. The germline V gene encodes CDR1 SGHRS and CDR2 YFSETQ. The CDR3 consists of 16 residues. The CDR3 is CASSPGLAGDYNEQFF. Here the CDR3 DNA reads TGCGCCAGCAGCCCGGGACTAGCGGGGGACTACAATGAGCAGTTCTTC.

This clonotype was seen many times. The V gene is TRBV12-3 or TRBV12-4, the J gene TRBJ2-4, with TRBD2 identical over 7 bases. This CDR3 contains 15 residues. V lost 3 bases and J lost 6; bases outside the gene matches: 8. CDR3 nucleotide sequence: TGTGCCAGCAGTTTGGGGGGGAGCAGTAGAAACATTCAGTACTTC. Its translation: CASSLGGSSRNIQYF.

This clonotype has ten or more counts. The chain joins TRBV2 to TRBJ2-3; a weak D match, TRBD1 (6 bases). Germline V gene data show CDR1 as SNHLY and CDR2 as FYNNEI. Trimming removed 4 bases from V and 6 bases from J, with 14 bases in between. The CDR3 is 14 residues long. The CDR3 region has the DNA TGTGCCAGCAGTGGAAACAGGGTCATGGATACGCAGTATTTT. This encodes CASSGNRVMDTQYF.

V gene TRBV6-2 or TRBV6-3 combines with J gene TRBJ2-7; the D gene is possibly TRBD1 (5 bases). The germline CDR1 and CDR2 sequences are MNHEY and SVGEGT. CDR3 size: 15 residues. Trimming cost V 2 bases and J 2 bases, with 13 bases left between them. CDR3 DNA: TGTGCCAGCAGTTACGGGCGACAGAATGCCTACGAGCAGTACTTC. It translates to CASSYGRQNAYEQYF.

This clonotype was observed at least ten times. V gene TRBV20-1 combines with J gene TRBJ1-5; D is unclear. Trimming left V 3 bases short and J 4 bases short, with 7 bases between. The CDR3 is 12 residues long. Looked up from germline, CDR1 is DFQATT and CDR2 is SNEGSKA (reference sequence). CDR3 DNA sequence: TGCAGTGCTAGTTCCGAAAATCAGCCCCAGCATTTT. Translated, it gives CSASSENQPQHF.

Many counts were recorded for this clonotype. The V and J genes are TRBV5-1 and TRBJ2-2; no clear D gene. Germline CDR1 and CDR2: SGHRS and YFSETQ. This CDR3 contains 16 residues. Trimming left V 0 bases short and J 2 bases short, with 11 bases between. CDR3 sequence reads: CASSLEYRSNTGELFF. The CDR3 DNA follows: TGCGCCAGCAGCTTGGAGTATAGGAGTAACACCGGGGAGCTGTTTTTT.